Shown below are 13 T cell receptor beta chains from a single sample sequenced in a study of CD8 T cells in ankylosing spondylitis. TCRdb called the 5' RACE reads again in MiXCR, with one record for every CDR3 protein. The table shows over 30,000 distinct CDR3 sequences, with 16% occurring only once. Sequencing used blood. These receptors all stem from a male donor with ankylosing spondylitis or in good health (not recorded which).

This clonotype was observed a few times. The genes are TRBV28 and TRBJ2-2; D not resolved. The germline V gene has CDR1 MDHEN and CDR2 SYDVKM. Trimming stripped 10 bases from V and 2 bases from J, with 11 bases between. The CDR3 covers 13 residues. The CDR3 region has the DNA TGTGCCACCATTCCCAGAAACACCGGGGAGCTGTTTTTT. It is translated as CATIPRNTGELFF.

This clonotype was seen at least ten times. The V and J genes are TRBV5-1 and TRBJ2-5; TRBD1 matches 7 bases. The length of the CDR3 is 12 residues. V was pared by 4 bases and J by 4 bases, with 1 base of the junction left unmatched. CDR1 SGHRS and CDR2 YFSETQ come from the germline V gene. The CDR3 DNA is TGCGCCAGCAGCCGACAGGGAGAGACCCAGTACTTC. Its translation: CASSRQGETQYF.

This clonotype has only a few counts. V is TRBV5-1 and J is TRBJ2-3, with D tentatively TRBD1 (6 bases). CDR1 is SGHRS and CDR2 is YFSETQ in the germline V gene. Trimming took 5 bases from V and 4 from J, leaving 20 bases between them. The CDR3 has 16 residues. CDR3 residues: CASSMVSGARADTQYF. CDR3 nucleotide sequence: TGCGCCAGCAGTATGGTGTCAGGGGCGCGTGCAGATACGCAGTATTTT.

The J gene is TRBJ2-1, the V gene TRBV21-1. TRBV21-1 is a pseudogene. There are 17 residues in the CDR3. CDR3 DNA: TGTGCCAGCAGCAAAGATGGTAGCAAGGGAACCTACAATGAGCAGTTCTTC. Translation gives CASSKDGSKGTYNEQFF.

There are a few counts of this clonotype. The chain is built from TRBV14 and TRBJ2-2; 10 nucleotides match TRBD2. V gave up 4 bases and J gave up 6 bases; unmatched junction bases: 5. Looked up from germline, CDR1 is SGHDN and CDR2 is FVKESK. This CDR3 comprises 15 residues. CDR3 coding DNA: TGTGCCAGCAGCCCTCTAGCGGGGGTGGCCGGGGAGCTGTTTTTT. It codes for CASSPLAGVAGELFF.

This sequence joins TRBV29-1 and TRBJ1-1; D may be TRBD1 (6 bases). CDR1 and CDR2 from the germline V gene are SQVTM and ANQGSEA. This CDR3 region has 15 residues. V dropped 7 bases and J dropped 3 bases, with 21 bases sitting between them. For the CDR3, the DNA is TGCAGCGCCCAACGTGGGGGGGCGTGGGACACTGAAGCTTTCTTT. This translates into CSAQRGGAWDTEAFF. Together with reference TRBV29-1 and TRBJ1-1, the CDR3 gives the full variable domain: SAVISQKPSRDICQRGTSLTIQCQVDSQVTMMFWYRQQPGQSLTLIATANQGSEATYESGFVIDKFPISRPNLTFSTLTVSNMSPEDSSIYLCSAQRGGAWDTEAFFGQGTRLTVV.

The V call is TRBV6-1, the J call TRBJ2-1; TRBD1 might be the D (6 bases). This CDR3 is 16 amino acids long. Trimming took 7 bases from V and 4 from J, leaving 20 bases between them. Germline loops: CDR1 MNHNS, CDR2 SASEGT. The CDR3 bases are TGTGCCAGCACCACGGGCAGGGGAATGGATTACAATGAGCAGTTCTTC. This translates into CASTTGRGMDYNEQFF.

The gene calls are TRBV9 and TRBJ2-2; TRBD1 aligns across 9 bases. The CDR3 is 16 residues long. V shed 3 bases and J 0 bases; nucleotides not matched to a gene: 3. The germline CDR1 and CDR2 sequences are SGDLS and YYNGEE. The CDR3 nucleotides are TGTGCCAGCAGCGGAAGACAGGGGGCGAACACCGGGGAGCTGTTTTTT. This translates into CASSGRQGANTGELFF.

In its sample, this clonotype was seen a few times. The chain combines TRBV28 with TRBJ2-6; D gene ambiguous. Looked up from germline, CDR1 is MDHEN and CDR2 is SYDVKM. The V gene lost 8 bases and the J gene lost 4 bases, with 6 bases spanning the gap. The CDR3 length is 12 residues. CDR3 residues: CASRIGANVLTF. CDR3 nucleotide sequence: TGTGCCAGCCGAATCGGGGCCAACGTCCTGACTTTC.

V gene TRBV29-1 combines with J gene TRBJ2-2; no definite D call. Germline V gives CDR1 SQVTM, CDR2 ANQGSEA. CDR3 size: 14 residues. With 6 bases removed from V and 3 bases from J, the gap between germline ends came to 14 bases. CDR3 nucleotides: TGCAGCGTGTCCCCTCAGTGGGACACCGGGGAGCTGTTTTTT. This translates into CSVSPQWDTGELFF.

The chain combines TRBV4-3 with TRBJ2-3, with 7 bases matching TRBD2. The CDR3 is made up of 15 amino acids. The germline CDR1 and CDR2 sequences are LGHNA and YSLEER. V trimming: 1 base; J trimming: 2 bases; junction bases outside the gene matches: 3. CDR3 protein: CASSQGLATTDTQYF. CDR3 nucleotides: TGCGCCAGCAGCCAAGGACTAGCCACCACAGATACGCAGTATTTT.

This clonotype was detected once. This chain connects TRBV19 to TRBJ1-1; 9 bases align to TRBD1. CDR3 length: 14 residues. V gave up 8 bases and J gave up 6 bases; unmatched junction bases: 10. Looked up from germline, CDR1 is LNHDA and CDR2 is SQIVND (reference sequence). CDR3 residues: CASSQGQGRAEAFF. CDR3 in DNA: TGTGCCAGTTCCCAAGGACAGGGGAGGGCTGAAGCTTTCTTT.

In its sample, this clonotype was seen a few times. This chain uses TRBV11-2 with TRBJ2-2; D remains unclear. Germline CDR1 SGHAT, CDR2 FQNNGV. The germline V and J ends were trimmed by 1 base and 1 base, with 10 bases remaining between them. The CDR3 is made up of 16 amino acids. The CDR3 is CASSLGPDRNTGELFF. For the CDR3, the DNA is TGTGCCAGCAGCTTAGGTCCGGACCGGAACACCGGGGAGCTGTTTTTT. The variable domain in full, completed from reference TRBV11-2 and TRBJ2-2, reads EAGVAQSPRYKIIEKRQSVAFWCNPISGHATLYWYQQILGQGPKLLIQFQNNGVVDDSQLPKDRFSAERLKGVDSTLKIQPAKLEDSAVYLCASSLGPDRNTGELFFGEGSRLTVL.